Listed below are T cell receptor beta chains from one sample, sequenced in a study of prognosis after radiotherapy for stage I lung cancer. TCRdb passed the multiplex PCR reads through MiXCR, listing each CDR3 protein once. The table includes around 30,000 distinct CDR3 sequences, approximately 31% detected once. The sequenced sample was PBMCs, obtained before or after stereotactic body radiation therapy (not recorded which). The origin of the receptors is a donor at least 50 years old with non-small cell lung cancer. The conserved cysteine and the conserved F or W are not part of the CDR3 here. Each record gives: V gene, CDR3 protein.

v_call: TRBV11-2; cdr3_aa: ASSLVGWRRRGGSPLH
v_call: TRBV5-4; cdr3_aa: ASSFGRGGSAGELF
v_call: TRBV27; cdr3_aa: ASRSGVAGTGEPF
v_call: TRBV28; cdr3_aa: ASSPPIQGIQSEQY
v_call: TRBV20-1; cdr3_aa: SARDLGQGFYEQY
v_call: TRBV2; cdr3_aa: ASSEGWFRNIQY
v_call: TRBV28; cdr3_aa: ASRGGNTQY
v_call: TRBV2; cdr3_aa: ASSEARLGYRETQY
v_call: TRBV11-2; cdr3_aa: ASNNQPWDHEQY
v_call: TRBV11-3; cdr3_aa: ASSLAGYNEQF
v_call: TRBV20-1; cdr3_aa: SADVQGAFTDTQY
v_call: TRBV9; cdr3_aa: ASSYGTYNEQF
v_call: TRBV20-1; cdr3_aa: SARDPTWADGQY
v_call: TRBV2; cdr3_aa: ASRGPGTAKNIQY
v_call: TRBV15; cdr3_aa: ATSKGQPSVLT
v_call: TRBV12-3/TRBV12-4; cdr3_aa: ASSLISGGGTGELF
v_call: TRBV19; cdr3_aa: ASSSSENLRYEQY
v_call: TRBV13; cdr3_aa: ASSAFLRASYNEQF
v_call: TRBV7-9; cdr3_aa: ASALGSGANTEAF
v_call: TRBV3-1; cdr3_aa: ASSDYQGRRTEAF
v_call: TRBV5-1; cdr3_aa: ASSLSGTSTKTQY
v_call: TRBV6-1; cdr3_aa: ASRDLSAREQF
v_call: TRBV5-1; cdr3_aa: ASSPPAVETQY
v_call: TRBV9; cdr3_aa: ASSVGLAGFNEQF
v_call: TRBV12-3/TRBV12-4; cdr3_aa: ASSLPQTQETQY
v_call: TRBV27; cdr3_aa: ASSLRDRGPWELF
v_call: TRBV5-1; cdr3_aa: ASRVGGGENEQF
v_call: TRBV20-1; cdr3_aa: SAILAGAETQY
v_call: TRBV6-1; cdr3_aa: ASSPAGMSSDSHLH
v_call: TRBV20-1; cdr3_aa: SAREASGGGELF
v_call: TRBV7-2; cdr3_aa: ASSRRLAGGYNEQF
v_call: TRBV2; cdr3_aa: ASSEEPPNTGELF
v_call: TRBV18; cdr3_aa: ASSPWSGAANTEAF
v_call: TRBV4-1; cdr3_aa: ASSRSPGGREKLF
v_call: TRBV6-2/TRBV6-3; cdr3_aa: ASSYSPQGDAF
v_call: TRBV5-4; cdr3_aa: ASSSPSTGAAYNEQF
v_call: TRBV2; cdr3_aa: ASSGAAPNFYEQY
v_call: TRBV20-1; cdr3_aa: SATLLTSGTTDTQY
v_call: TRBV5-6; cdr3_aa: ASSPDRGPGYGYT
v_call: TRBV19; cdr3_aa: ASRPGRPYSNQPQH
v_call: TRBV6-1; cdr3_aa: ASSLDRGNSPLH
v_call: TRBV20-1; cdr3_aa: SAHDRGRSTEAF
v_call: TRBV6-1; cdr3_aa: ASSQNGQLYEQY
v_call: TRBV10-3; cdr3_aa: APPFVWAGVNTGELF
v_call: TRBV2; cdr3_aa: ASSENSGVQETQY
v_call: TRBV5-6; cdr3_aa: ASSLVGGSGANVLT
v_call: TRBV12-3/TRBV12-4; cdr3_aa: ASSLRGQGAEEQY
v_call: TRBV6-5; cdr3_aa: ASSYIRTGGNYGYT
v_call: TRBV30; cdr3_aa: AWSVGSQETQY
v_call: TRBV5-1; cdr3_aa: ASREMGSSGELF
v_call: TRBV12-3/TRBV12-4; cdr3_aa: ASSLYNPLTTERHSNQPQH
v_call: TRBV5-6; cdr3_aa: ASSHRLAKNIQY
v_call: TRBV20-1; cdr3_aa: SAPSPGTGDDYGYT
v_call: TRBV28; cdr3_aa: ASKGGRGFQETQY